The present T cell receptor beta chain was sequenced within a study of T cells after yellow fever vaccination. There are many counts of this clonotype. At one of its ends the junction is not consistent with the germline gene, which may arise from a read error. Germline values: CDR1 SGHRS, CDR2 YFSETQ. CDR3 length: 14 amino acids. Making TCR cDNA involved 5'RACE template switching, which added UMIs and a universal primer site. TCRdb recomputed calls from the 5' RACE reads with MiXCR, one row per CDR3 protein. The sample includes over 25,000 distinct CDR3 sequences, approximately 10% of them seen just once.

This clonotype originated in a man between 18 and 35 years old who received the YFV17D yellow fever vaccine. The rearrangement uses TRBV5-1 and TRBJ2-2; D not resolved. Sequenced here: PBMCs, either bulk or a sorted T-cell subset (CD4+, CD8+, memory, or dextramer-sorted; not recorded which), sampled roughly 15 days after the first yellow fever vaccination. CDR3 residues: CASSPPTYTGELFF. CDR3 nucleotide sequence: TGCGCCAGCAGCCCCCCGACCTACACGGGGGAGCTGTTTTTT. Looking up the rest from reference TRBV5-1 and TRBJ2-2 gives the full variable domain: KAGVTQTPRYLIKTRGQQVTLSCSPISGHRSVSWYQQTPGQGLQFLFEYFSETQRNKGNFPGRFSGRQFSNSRSEMNVSTLELGDSALYLCASSPPTYTGELFFGEGSRLTVL.